This T cell receptor (beta chain) was documented in a study of T cell repertoires in cytomegalovirus infection. In TCRdb, the reads were re-called with MiXCR into one record per CDR3 protein. The data show roughly 45,000 distinct CDR3 sequences, 20% to 25% seen once. This clonotype has a handful of counts. Its target is unknown. V was pared by 5 bases and J by 4 bases, with 17 bases between. The CDR3 totals 15 residues. Germline V CDR1 and CDR2: MDHEN, SYDVKM. This receptor was obtained from a human donor in good health (CMV status not recorded). Some clones in this sample may be carry-over from other donors' samples. The sample consisted of CD8+ T cells from cultured PBMCs, taken from culture after CMV antigen stimulation. The chain has TRBV28 and TRBJ2-5; D tentatively reads TRBD1 or TRBD2 (5 bases each). The CDR3 DNA is TGTGCCAGCAGTCTTTTACCCCCTGGGGGAGAGACCCAGTACTTC. Amino acids: CASSLLPPGGETQYF.